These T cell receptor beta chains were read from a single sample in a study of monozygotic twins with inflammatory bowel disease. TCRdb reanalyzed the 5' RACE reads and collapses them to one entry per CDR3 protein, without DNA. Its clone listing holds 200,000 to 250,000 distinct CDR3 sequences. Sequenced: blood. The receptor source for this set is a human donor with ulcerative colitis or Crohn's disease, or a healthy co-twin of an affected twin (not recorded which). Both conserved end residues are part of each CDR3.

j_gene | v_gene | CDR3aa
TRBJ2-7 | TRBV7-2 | CASSLGLGAYEQYF
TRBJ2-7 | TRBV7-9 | CASSLIPYEQYF
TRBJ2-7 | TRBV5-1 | CASSWTQAGEQYF
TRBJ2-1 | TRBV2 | CASTREGGLNEQFF
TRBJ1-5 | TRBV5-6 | CASSLDRGGPQHF
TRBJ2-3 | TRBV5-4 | CASRAEHARTDTQYF
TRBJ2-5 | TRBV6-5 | CASSSDRGRGETQYF
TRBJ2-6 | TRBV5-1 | CASSLRTSAGANVLTF
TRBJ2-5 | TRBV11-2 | CASSLVAVRTSTGRETQYF
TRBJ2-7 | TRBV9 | CASSIGGGYEQYF
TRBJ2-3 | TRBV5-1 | CASSLGAGGRTDTQYF
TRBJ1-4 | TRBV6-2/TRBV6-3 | CASSHPRGTATNEKLFF
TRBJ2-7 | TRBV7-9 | CASSLEARYEQYF
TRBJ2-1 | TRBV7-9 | CASSLVIGAGSYNEQFF
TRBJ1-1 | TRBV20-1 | CSAGQGGMNTEAFF
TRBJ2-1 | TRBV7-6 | CASSSTGGTGHSYNEQFF
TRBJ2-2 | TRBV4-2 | CASSQALGLAGAANTGELFF
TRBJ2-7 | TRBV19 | CACSITSVSPYEQYF
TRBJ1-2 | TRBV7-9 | CASSLVLEGGGYGYTF
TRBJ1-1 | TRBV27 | CASVEGQGTFRNTEAFF
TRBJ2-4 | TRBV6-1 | CASRKRSPEAKNIQYF
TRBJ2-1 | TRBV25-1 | CASSYGQGTQSEQFF
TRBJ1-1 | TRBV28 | CASTLGRDFGTEAFF
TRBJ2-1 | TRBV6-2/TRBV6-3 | CASSYRGSRGPYNEQFF
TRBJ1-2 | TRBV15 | CATSRETGNGYTF
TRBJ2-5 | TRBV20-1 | CSAFSGGAKRETQYF
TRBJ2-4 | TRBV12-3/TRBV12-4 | CASSPGTGTTPNF
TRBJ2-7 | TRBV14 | CASSQEFTGNKNYEQYF
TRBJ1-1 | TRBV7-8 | CASSFGTANTEAFF
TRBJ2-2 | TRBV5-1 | CASSSGTGNWELFF
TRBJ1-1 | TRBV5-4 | CASSLKDTEAFF
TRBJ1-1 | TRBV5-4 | CASSLYTGNEAFF
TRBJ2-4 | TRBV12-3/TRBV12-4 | CASSLGGSGNIQYF
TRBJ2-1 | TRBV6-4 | CASSDLPDRGNEQFF
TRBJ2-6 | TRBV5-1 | CASTSSGANVLTF
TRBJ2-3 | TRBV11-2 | CASSPRRGLAGVPSTDTQYF
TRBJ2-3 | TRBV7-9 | CASSLSAPDTQYF
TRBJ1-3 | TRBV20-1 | CSAVDRYRSGNTIYF
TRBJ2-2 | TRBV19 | CATKTHFGELFF